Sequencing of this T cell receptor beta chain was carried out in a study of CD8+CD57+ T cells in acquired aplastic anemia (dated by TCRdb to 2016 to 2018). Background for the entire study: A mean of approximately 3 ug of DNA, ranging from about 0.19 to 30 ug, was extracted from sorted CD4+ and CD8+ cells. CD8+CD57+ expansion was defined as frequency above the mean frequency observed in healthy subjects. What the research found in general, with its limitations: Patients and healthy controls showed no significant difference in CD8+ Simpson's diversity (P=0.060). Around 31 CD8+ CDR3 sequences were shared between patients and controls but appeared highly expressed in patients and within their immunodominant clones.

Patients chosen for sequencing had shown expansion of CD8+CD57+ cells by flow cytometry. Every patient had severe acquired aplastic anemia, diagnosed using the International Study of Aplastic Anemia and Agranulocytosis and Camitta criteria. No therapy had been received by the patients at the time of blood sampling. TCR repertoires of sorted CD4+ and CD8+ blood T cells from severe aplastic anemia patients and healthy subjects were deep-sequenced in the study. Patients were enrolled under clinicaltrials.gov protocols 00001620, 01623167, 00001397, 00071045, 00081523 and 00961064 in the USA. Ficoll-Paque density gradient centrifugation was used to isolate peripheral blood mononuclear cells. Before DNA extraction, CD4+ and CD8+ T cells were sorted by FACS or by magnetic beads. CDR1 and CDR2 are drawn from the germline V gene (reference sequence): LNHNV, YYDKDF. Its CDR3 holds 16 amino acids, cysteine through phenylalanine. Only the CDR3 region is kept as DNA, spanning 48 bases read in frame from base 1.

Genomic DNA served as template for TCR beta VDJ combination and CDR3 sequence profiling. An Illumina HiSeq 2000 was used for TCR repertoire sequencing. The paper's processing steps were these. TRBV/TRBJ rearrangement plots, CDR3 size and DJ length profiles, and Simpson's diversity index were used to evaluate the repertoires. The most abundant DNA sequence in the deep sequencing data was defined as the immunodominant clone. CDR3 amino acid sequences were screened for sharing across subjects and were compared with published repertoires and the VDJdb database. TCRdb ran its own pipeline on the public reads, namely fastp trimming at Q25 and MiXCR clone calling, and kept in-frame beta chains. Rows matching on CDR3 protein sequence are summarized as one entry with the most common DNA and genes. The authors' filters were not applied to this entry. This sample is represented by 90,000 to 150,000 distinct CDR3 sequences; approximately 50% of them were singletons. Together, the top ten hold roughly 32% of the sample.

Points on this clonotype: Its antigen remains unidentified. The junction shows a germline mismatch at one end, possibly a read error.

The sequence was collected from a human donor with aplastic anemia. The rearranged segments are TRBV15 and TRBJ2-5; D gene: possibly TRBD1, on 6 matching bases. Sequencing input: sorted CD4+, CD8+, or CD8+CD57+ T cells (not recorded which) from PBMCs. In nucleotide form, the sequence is TGTGCCACCAGCAGATCCGGGACATCCCTTGAAGAGGCCCAGTACTTC. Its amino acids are CATSRSGTSLEEAQYF.